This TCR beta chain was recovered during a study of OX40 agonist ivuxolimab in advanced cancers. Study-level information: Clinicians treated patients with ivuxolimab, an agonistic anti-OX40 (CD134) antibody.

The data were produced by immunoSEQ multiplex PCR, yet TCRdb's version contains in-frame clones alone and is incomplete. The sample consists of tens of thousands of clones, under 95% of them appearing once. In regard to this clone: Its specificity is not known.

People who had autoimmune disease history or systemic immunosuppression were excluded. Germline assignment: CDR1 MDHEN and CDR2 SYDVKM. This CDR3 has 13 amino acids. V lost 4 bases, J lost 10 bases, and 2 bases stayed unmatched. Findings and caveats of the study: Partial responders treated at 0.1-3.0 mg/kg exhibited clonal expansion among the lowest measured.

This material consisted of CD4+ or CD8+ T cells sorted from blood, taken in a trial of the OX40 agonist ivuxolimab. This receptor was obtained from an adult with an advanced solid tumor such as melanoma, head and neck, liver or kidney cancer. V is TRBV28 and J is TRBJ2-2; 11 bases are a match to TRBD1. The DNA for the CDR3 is TGTGCCAGCAGTTGGACAGGGGGCGTGGAGCTGTTTTTT. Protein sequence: CASSWTGGVELFF.